This T cell receptor beta chain is drawn from a study of OX40 agonist ivuxolimab in advanced cancers. Study findings and constraints: The average count of expanded clones was higher among CD8+ T cells than among CD4+.

Per the germline V gene, CDR1 is SGHRS and CDR2 is YFSETQ. The V segment lost 4 bases and the J segment 5 bases; nucleotides outside the gene matches: 10. CDR3 length: 16 amino acids. Only a few counts were recorded for this clone. Its antigen is not known. TCRdb keeps only in-frame clones here, not all; method: immunoSEQ multiplex PCR. The repertoire holds around 39,000 clones, with around four fifths as singletons. This chain connects TRBV5-1 to TRBJ1-5; 9 bases line up with TRBD1. Here the sequenced sample was CD4+ or CD8+ T cells sorted from blood, taken in a trial of the OX40 agonist ivuxolimab. The sequence came from an adult with an advanced solid tumor such as melanoma, head and neck, liver or kidney cancer. The CDR3 DNA sequence: TGCGCCAGCAGCGCCGGCGGGGGACAGGGTTATCAGCCCCAGCATTTT. Its protein is CASSAGGGQGYQPQHF.